This T cell receptor beta chain was sequenced during a study of T cells in Graves' hyperthyroidism and ophthalmopathy. Study-wide points: Model predictions of ophthalmopathy came a median approximately seven months before onset. The majority of expanded thyroid clonotypes above 0.001 also appeared in blood. Stable hyperthyroidism was told apart from ophthalmopathy by a model built on 13 V-J features.

CDR1 and CDR2 (germline): MNHNS, SASEGT. The germline V and J ends were trimmed by 5 bases and 3 bases, with 14 bases remaining between them. There are 15 residues in the CDR3. TCR beta CDR3 sequences were amplified from RNA transcripts. HTBI primers drove first-round RT-PCR of the TCR CDR3. Each CDR3 protein is one row after TCRdb ran MiXCR on the multiplex PCR reads. The sample includes over 350,000 distinct CDR3 sequences, more than 12% of them seen just once. This clonotype has at least ten counts. The antigen is undetermined. Ophthalmopathy patients had moderate-to-severe active disease, CAS ≥3, NOSPECS ≥4, and disease duration under 3 months.

Specimen: blood. The TCR comes from a man aged 50-60 years with Graves' ophthalmopathy. J is TRBJ1-5 and V is TRBV6-1; D perhaps matches TRBD1 (5 bases). CDR3 nucleotides: TGTGCCAGCAGTTGGACAAACGGGGCCAATCAGCCCCAGCATTTT. Its protein is CASSWTNGANQPQHF.